Listed here are 30 T cell receptor beta chains from one sample, sequenced in a study of blood T cell repertoires in COVID-19. Profiling relied on immunoSEQ multiplex PCR, and the TCRdb table lists in-frame clones only, not all of them. The repertoire includes about 49,000 clones, approximately 85% of them detected once, and about 2.9% sits in the top ten. Sequenced sample: peripheral blood. The receptors stem from a woman aged 60-75 years with acute or convalescent COVID-19.

The CDR3 DNA sequence: TGCGCCAGCAGCTTGGAGGGACAGAGCGACAATGAGCAGTTCTTC. Its translation is CASSLEGQSDNEQFF. The chain links TRBV5-1 to TRBJ2-1; 7 bases are shared with TRBD1. The length of the CDR3 is 15 residues. V gave up 0 bases and J gave up 5 bases; unmatched junction bases: 5. Germline V lookup: CDR1 SGHRS, CDR2 YFSETQ.

This clone was seen just once. The V gene is TRBV11-1, the J gene TRBJ1-4, with 7 bases matching TRBD1. This CDR3 is built from 15 residues. V was pared by 5 bases and J by 8 bases, with 11 bases of the junction left unmatched. CDR1 SGHAT and CDR2 FQDESV come from the germline V gene (reference sequence). CDR3 protein: CASSRKGAIGEKLFF. The CDR3 DNA sequence: TGTGCCAGCAGCCGGAAGGGGGCGATTGGGGAAAAACTGTTTTTT.

The chain recombines TRBV2 with TRBJ1-6; D unresolved. This CDR3 has 16 amino acids. V lost 2 bases to trimming and J lost 7 bases, with 15 bases between them. Germline V gene lookup returns CDR1 SNHLY and CDR2 FYNNEI. The CDR3: CASSERTSQGNSPLHF. DNA for the CDR3: TGTGCCAGCAGTGAAAGGACTTCACAAGGAAATTCACCCCTCCACTTT.

This clone was seen only once. V usage is TRBV29-1 and J usage is TRBJ1-1; tentative D call: TRBD1 (5 bases). The CDR3 consists of 13 residues. Per the germline V gene, CDR1 is SQVTM and CDR2 is ANQGSEA. The V and J ends lost 5 bases and 0 bases respectively, with 10 bases between them. In DNA form, the CDR3 reads TGCAGCGTTAGTGACAGTATGAACACTGAAGCTTTCTTT. Translation: CSVSDSMNTEAFF. Using reference TRBV29-1 and TRBJ1-1 for the parts outside the CDR3, the full variable domain is SAVISQKPSRDICQRGTSLTIQCQVDSQVTMMFWYRQQPGQSLTLIATANQGSEATYESGFVIDKFPISRPNLTFSTLTVSNMSPEDSSIYLCSVSDSMNTEAFFGQGTRLTVV.

The chain has TRBV6-5 and TRBJ1-4; a weak D match, TRBD1 (5 bases). The germline V and J ends were trimmed by 0 bases and 0 bases, with 8 bases remaining between them. This CDR3 spans 16 amino acids. Germline V gene data show CDR1 as MNHEY and CDR2 as SVGAGI. CDR3 sequence reads: CASSYSGQATNEKLFF. CDR3 DNA: TGTGCCAGCAGTTACTCGGGGCAGGCAACTAATGAAAAACTGTTTTTT.

The rearrangement uses TRBV12-5 and TRBJ2-7; 7 bases line up with TRBD1. CDR3 length equals 15 residues. The germline V gene encodes CDR1 LGHNT and CDR2 FRNRAP. Trimming at V came to 7 bases and at J to 4 bases, leaving 13 bases not matched to a gene. The CDR3 bases are TGTGCTAGTGCCCGAGGGGGACAGAGCAAATACGAGCAGTACTTC. Protein: CASARGGQSKYEQYF.

This clone was seen only a few times. The chain couples TRBV6-5 to TRBJ2-1; D is perhaps TRBD2 (6 bases). The CDR3 sequence is 13 residues long. Germline V gene data show CDR1 as MNHEY and CDR2 as SVGAGI. V was cut by 5 bases and J by 6 bases, with 11 bases left in between. The CDR3 region is CASSPPSVNEQFF. The CDR3 DNA is TGTGCCAGCAGTCCCCCTAGCGTCAATGAGCAGTTCTTC.

Here the CDR3 DNA reads TGCGCCAGCAGCTTGCAGCCAGGGAACACTGAAGCTTTCTTT. It specifies CASSLQPGNTEAFF. V gene TRBV5-1 combines with J gene TRBJ1-1; D not resolved. This CDR3 contains 14 residues. Germline CDR1 is SGHRS and CDR2 is YFSETQ. The germline V and J ends were trimmed by 1 base and 1 base, with 8 bases remaining between them.

This chain links TRBV7-3 with TRBJ2-5; tentative D call: TRBD2 (5 bases). The CDR3 sequence is 13 residues long. Germline CDR1 is SGHTA and CDR2 is FQGTGA. Deletions cut 5 bases from V and 5 bases from J, with 12 bases between. CDR3 sequence: CASSTGLAETQYF. The DNA for the CDR3 is TGTGCCAGCAGCACTGGACTGGCCGAGACCCAGTACTTC.

The chain couples TRBV30 to TRBJ1-3; D uncertain. Looked up from germline, CDR1 is GTSNPN and CDR2 is SVGIG (reference sequence). V dropped 8 bases and J dropped 0 bases, with 14 bases sitting between them. CDR3 length equals 14 residues. CDR3 in DNA: TGTGCCCGGCGGAAAAAAAGCTCTGGAAACACCATATATTTT. Protein sequence: CARRKKSSGNTIYF.

This chain joins TRBV15 and TRBJ1-3; D gene ambiguous. CDR3 length: 15 amino acids. Germline loops: CDR1 LNHNV, CDR2 YYDKDF (reference sequence). The V gene lost 0 bases and the J gene lost 5 bases, with 11 bases spanning the gap. CDR3 loop: CATSRDRGIRNTIYF. CDR3 in DNA: TGTGCCACCAGCAGAGATCGGGGTATAAGAAACACCATATATTTT.

The gene calls are TRBV4-2 and TRBJ1-3; perhaps TRBD1 as D (5 bases). The germline V gene encodes CDR1 LGHNA and CDR2 YNFKEQ. CDR3 size: 15 residues. V lost 1 base, J lost 2 bases, and 9 bases lay in between. Written as DNA, the CDR3 is TGTGCCAGCAGCCAAGGACAGTTGCCTGGAAACACCATATATTTT. It is translated as CASSQGQLPGNTIYF.

This chain joins TRBV28 and TRBJ1-5, with TRBD1 identical over 7 bases. The CDR3 is 16 residues long. V lost 5 bases, J lost 3 bases, and 10 bases stayed unmatched. Germline V gene data show CDR1 as MDHEN and CDR2 as SYDVKM. CDR3 residues: CASSTKLGQFNQPQHF. The CDR3 DNA follows: TGTGCCAGCAGTACCAAATTGGGACAGTTCAATCAGCCCCAGCATTTT. The complete variable domain, with remaining parts taken from reference TRBV28 and TRBJ1-5, reads DVKVTQSSRYLVKRTGEKVFLECVQDMDHENMFWYRQDPGLGLRLIYFSYDVKMKEKGDIPEGYSVSREKKERFSLILESASTNQTSMYLCASSTKLGQFNQPQHFGDGTRLSIL.

The chain combines TRBV6-5 with TRBJ2-1, with 10 bases aligning to TRBD1. The CDR3 contains 15 residues. CDR1 MNHEY and CDR2 SVGAGI come from the germline V gene. Unmatched junction bases numbered 3, after V lost 6 bases and J lost 1 base. The CDR3 DNA reads TGTGCCAGCAGGGGGACAGGGGATTCCTACAATGAGCAGTTCTTC. Translated: CASRGTGDSYNEQFF.

The chain has TRBV5-5 and TRBJ2-1, with TRBD2 matching 11 bases. The germline V gene has CDR1 SGHKS and CDR2 YYEKEE (reference sequence). Trimming at V came to 4 bases and at J to 4 bases, leaving 7 bases not matched to a gene. CDR3 length: 16 residues. The CDR3 region has the DNA TGTGCCAGCAGCCGGTTAACTAGCGGGGGTTACAATGAGCAGTTCTTC. Protein product: CASSRLTSGGYNEQFF.

The V and J genes are TRBV6-5 and TRBJ1-3; maybe TRBD1 (5 bases). Looked up from germline, CDR1 is MNHEY and CDR2 is SVGAGI. CDR3 length equals 15 residues. V lost 5 bases and J lost 0, with 11 bases in between. The chain's CDR3 is CASSPGGGSGNTIYF. The CDR3 coding sequence is TGTGCCAGCAGTCCCGGGGGGGGCTCTGGAAACACCATATATTTT.

The chain links TRBV9 to TRBJ2-3, with 9 bases identical to TRBD2. Germline assignment: CDR1 SGDLS and CDR2 YYNGEE. This CDR3 region has 16 residues. After removal of 4 bases from V and 0 bases from J, the junction contained 6 bases not matched to a gene. In nucleotides, the CDR3 is TGTGCCAGCAGCTCCCTAGCGGGGTTAAGCACAGATACGCAGTATTTT. Protein: CASSSLAGLSTDTQYF. Combining the CDR3 with reference TRBV9 and TRBJ2-3 gives the whole variable domain DSGVTQTPKHLITATGQRVTLRCSPRSGDLSVYWYQQSLDQGLQFLIQYYNGEERAKGNILERFSAQQFPDLHSELNLSSLELGDSALYFCASSSLAGLSTDTQYFGPGTRLTVL.

The chain links TRBV5-1 to TRBJ1-5, with D hard to call. Germline V gives CDR1 SGHRS, CDR2 YFSETQ. The CDR3 runs 14 residues. The germline V and J ends were trimmed by 4 bases and 8 bases, with 16 bases remaining between them. The CDR3 DNA reads TGCGCCAGCAGCACCCGGCCGGGTGCCGAGCCCCAGCATTTT. Its protein is CASSTRPGAEPQHF.

The chain has TRBV19 and TRBJ1-6; D might be TRBD1 (5 bases). V lost 7 bases and J lost 6, with 13 bases in between. CDR3 length equals 14 residues. CDR1 is LNHDA and CDR2 is SQIVND in the germline V gene (reference sequence). CDR3 sequence reads: CASNAGLSNSPLHF. CDR3 in DNA: TGTGCCAGTAACGCGGGACTGAGTAATTCACCCCTCCACTTT.

The V gene is TRBV30, the J gene TRBJ2-7; TRBD1 matches 9 bases. The V and J ends lost 3 bases and 6 bases, in that order; junction bases with no gene match: 9. CDR1 is GTSNPN and CDR2 is SVGIG in the germline V gene (reference sequence). The CDR3 is 14 amino acids. The CDR3 here is CAWSGGTGLSEQYF. The CDR3 DNA reads TGTGCCTGGAGCGGAGGGACAGGGCTCTCCGAGCAGTACTTC. Full variable domain (rest looked up from reference TRBV30 and TRBJ2-7): SQTIHQWPATLVQPVGSPLSLECTVEGTSNPNLYWYRQAAGRGLQLLFYSVGIGQISSEVPQNLSASRPQDRQFILSSKKLLLSDSGFYLCAWSGGTGLSEQYFGPGTRLTVT.

The V call is TRBV12-5, the J call TRBJ2-1, with a tentative D call TRBD1 (5 bases). This CDR3 has 13 residues. The V gene's germline CDR1 is LGHNT and CDR2 FRNRAP. The V end was cut by 5 bases, the J end by 5 bases, with 10 bases between. This chain's CDR3 is CASGTRDNNEQFF. In DNA form, the CDR3 reads TGTGCTAGTGGTACCAGGGATAACAATGAGCAGTTCTTC. The full variable domain, its missing parts supplied by reference TRBV12-5 and TRBJ2-1, is DARVTQTPRHKVTEMGQEVTMRCQPILGHNTVFWYRQTMMQGLELLAYFRNRAPLDDSGMPKDRFSAEMPDATLATLKIQPSEPRDSAVYFCASGTRDNNEQFFGPGTRLTVL.

J is TRBJ1-6 and V is TRBV5-6; D ambiguous. The V end lost 1 base, the J end lost 6 bases, and 11 bases lay between the germline ends. CDR3 length: 15 amino acids. The V gene's germline CDR1 is SGHDT and CDR2 YYEEEE. The CDR3 coding sequence is TGTGCCAGCAGCTTGTATAGCCGATCTAATTCACCCCTCCACTTT. It yields the protein CASSLYSRSNSPLHF.

This clone was counted between two and nine times. The V gene is TRBV3-1 (or the pseudogene TRBV3-2), the J gene TRBJ1-2; TRBD1 matches at 7 bases. Unmatched junction bases numbered 9, after V lost 4 bases and J lost 4 bases. Looked up from germline, CDR1 is LGHDT and CDR2 is YNNKEL (reference sequence). The CDR3 totals 15 residues. The CDR3 region is CASSPGQTLGYGYTF. The CDR3, as DNA: TGTGCCAGCAGCCCGGGACAGACTCTTGGCTATGGCTACACCTTC.

V is TRBV14 and J is TRBJ1-2; TRBD1 aligns across 7 bases. This CDR3 comprises 12 residues. Germline values: CDR1 SGHDN, CDR2 FVKESK. The J segment lost 8 bases and the V segment lost 1 base, leaving 1 base of the junction unmatched. The CDR3 reads CASSQAQGGYTF. Written as DNA, the CDR3 is TGTGCCAGCAGCCAAGCACAGGGGGGCTACACCTTC. Full variable domain (outside the CDR3, taken from reference TRBV14 and TRBJ1-2): EAGVTQFPSHSVIEKGQTVTLRCDPISGHDNLYWYRRVMGKEIKFLLHFVKESKQDESGMPNNRFLAERTGGTYSTLKVQPAELEDSGVYFCASSQAQGGYTFGSGTRLTVV.

This chain uses TRBV6-1 with TRBJ1-4; no reliable D call. Trimming removed 5 bases from V and 0 bases from J, with 7 bases in between. CDR1 and CDR2 (germline): MNHNS, SASEGT. The CDR3 covers 14 residues. The CDR3 DNA follows: TGTGCCAGCAGTTCTCCAGCAACTAATGAAAAACTGTTTTTT. This translates into CASSSPATNEKLFF.

This rearrangement joins TRBV6-1 to TRBJ1-2; tentatively, D is TRBD1 (5 bases). With 0 bases removed from V and 5 bases from J, the gap between germline ends came to 16 bases. The CDR3 runs 16 residues. Germline values: CDR1 MNHNS, CDR2 SASEGT. CDR3 protein: CASSEARNRPLYGYTF. The CDR3 DNA sequence: TGTGCCAGCAGTGAAGCGAGGAACAGGCCTTTATATGGCTACACCTTC.

This chain uses TRBV14 with TRBJ1-2; 11 nucleotides match TRBD1. CDR1 is SGHDN, CDR2 FVKESK, per germline. With 4 bases clipped from V and 8 bases from J, the junction kept 12 bases outside the gene matches. The length of the CDR3 is 16 residues. Here the CDR3 reads CASSRGQGASTVGYTF. The DNA of the CDR3 is TGTGCCAGCAGCCGAGGACAGGGGGCGAGTACGGTGGGCTACACCTTC.

The chain joins TRBV7-6 to TRBJ1-2; tentative D call: TRBD1 (5 bases). Trimming left V 6 bases short and J 3 bases short, with 20 bases between. The CDR3 covers 16 residues. Germline V CDR1 and CDR2: SGHVS, FNYEAQ. CDR3 sequence (DNA): TGTGCCAGCAGTCCCAATGTCCAGGGTTCCCACTATGGCTACACCTTC. Its translation: CASSPNVQGSHYGYTF.

In DNA form, the CDR3 reads TGCGCCAGCAGTGGGGGGCCCCGGGACAATCAGCCCCAGCATTTT. Translated: CASSGGPRDNQPQHF. The rearrangement links TRBV10-2 to TRBJ1-5, with D tentatively TRBD1 (6 bases). Germline CDR1 and CDR2: WSHSY and SAAADI. V was pared by 4 bases and J by 3 bases, with 13 bases between. CDR3 length equals 15 residues.

The V and J genes are TRBV11-2 and TRBJ1-1, with 7 bases identical to TRBD1. With V trimmed by 6 bases and J by 1 base, 2 bases remained unmatched. Germline lookup yields CDR1 SGHAT and CDR2 FQNNGV. This CDR3 is 13 amino acids long. The CDR3 here is CASSWTGNTEAFF. The CDR3 nucleotides are TGTGCCAGCAGTTGGACAGGGAACACTGAAGCTTTCTTT.